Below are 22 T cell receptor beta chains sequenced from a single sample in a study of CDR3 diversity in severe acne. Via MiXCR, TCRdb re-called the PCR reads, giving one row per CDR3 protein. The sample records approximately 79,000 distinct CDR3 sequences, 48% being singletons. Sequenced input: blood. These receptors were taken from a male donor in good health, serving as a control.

The CDR3 loop reads CASRRQGASSKRYEQYF. The CDR3 bases are TGTGCCAGCAGGAGACAGGGTGCCAGCAGTAAACGTTACGAGCAGTACTTC. The chain couples TRBV5-4 to TRBJ2-7, with TRBD1 matching 7 bases. The germline V gene encodes CDR1 SGHNT and CDR2 YYREEE (reference sequence). This CDR3 spans 17 amino acids. J was trimmed by 4 bases and V by 5 bases; bases with no gene match: 18.

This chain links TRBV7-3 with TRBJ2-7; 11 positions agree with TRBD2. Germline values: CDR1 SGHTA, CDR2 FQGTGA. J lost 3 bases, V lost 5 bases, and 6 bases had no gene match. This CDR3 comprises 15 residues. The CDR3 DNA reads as TGTGCCAGCAGCCCCACTAGCGGGAGAATCTACGAGCAGTACTTC. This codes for CASSPTSGRIYEQYF.

CDR3 bases: TGCAGTGCATACAGGGAGTCGGGGGCCAACGTCCTGACTTTC. Translation: CSAYRESGANVLTF. The rearrangement joins TRBV20-1 to TRBJ2-6; the D gene is possibly TRBD1 (6 bases). The CDR3 spans 14 residues. Trimming took 6 bases from V and 4 from J, leaving 13 bases between them. Germline V lookup: CDR1 DFQATT, CDR2 SNEGSKA (reference sequence).

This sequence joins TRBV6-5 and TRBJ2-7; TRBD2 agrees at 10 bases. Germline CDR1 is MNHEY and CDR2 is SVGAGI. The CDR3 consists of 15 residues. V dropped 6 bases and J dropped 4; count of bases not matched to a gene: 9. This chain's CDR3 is CASSLQASGSYEQYF. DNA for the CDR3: TGTGCCAGCAGCCTCCAGGCTAGCGGGAGTTACGAGCAGTACTTC.

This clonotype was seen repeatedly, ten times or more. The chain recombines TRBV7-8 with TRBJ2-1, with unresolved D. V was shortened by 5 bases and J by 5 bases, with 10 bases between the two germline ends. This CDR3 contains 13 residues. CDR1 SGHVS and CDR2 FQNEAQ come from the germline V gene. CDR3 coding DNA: TGTGCCAGCAGCGTCCGGAGAGACAATGAGCAGTTCTTC. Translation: CASSVRRDNEQFF.

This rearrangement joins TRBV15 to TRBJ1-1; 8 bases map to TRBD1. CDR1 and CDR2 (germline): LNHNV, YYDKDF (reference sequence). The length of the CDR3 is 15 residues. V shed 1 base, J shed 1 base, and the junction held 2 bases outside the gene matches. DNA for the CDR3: TGTGCCACCAGCAGAGCAGGGGGCGCGAACACTGAAGCTTTCTTT. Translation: CATSRAGGANTEAFF.

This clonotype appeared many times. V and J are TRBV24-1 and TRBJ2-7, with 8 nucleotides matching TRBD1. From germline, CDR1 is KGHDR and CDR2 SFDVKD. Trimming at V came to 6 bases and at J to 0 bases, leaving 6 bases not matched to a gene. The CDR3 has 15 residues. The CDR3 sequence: CATSLGQGYSYEQYF. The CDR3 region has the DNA TGTGCCACCAGTCTCGGACAGGGTTACTCCTACGAGCAGTACTTC.

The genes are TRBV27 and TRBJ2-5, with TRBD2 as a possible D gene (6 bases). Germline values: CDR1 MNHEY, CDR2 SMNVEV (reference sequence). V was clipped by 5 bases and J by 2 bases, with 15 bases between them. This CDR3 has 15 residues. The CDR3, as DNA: TGTGCCAGCAGTGTAGGGAGGCCCTTACAAGAGACCCAGTACTTC. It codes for CASSVGRPLQETQYF.

The CDR3 nucleotides are TGCAGTGCTAGGGGGGGGGGTGACACTGAAGCTTTCTTT. Protein product: CSARGGGDTEAFF. This chain uses TRBV20-1 with TRBJ1-1, with TRBD1 as a possible D gene (5 bases). Germline V gene data show CDR1 as DFQATT and CDR2 as SNEGSKA (reference sequence). Trimming took off 3 bases at V and 3 bases at J, with 11 bases between the two ends. CDR3 length: 13 amino acids.

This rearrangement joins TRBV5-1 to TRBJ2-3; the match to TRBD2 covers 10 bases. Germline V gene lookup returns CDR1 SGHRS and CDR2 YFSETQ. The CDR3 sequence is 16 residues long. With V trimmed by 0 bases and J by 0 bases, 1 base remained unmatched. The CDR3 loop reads CASSLELAGSTDTQYF. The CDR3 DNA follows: TGCGCCAGCAGCTTGGAACTAGCGGGAAGCACAGATACGCAGTATTTT.

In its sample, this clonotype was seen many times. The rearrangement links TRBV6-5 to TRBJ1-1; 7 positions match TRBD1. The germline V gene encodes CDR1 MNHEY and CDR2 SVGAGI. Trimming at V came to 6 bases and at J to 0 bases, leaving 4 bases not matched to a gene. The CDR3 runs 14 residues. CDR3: CASRQGQVNTEAFF. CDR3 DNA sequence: TGTGCCAGCAGACAAGGACAGGTGAACACTGAAGCTTTCTTT.

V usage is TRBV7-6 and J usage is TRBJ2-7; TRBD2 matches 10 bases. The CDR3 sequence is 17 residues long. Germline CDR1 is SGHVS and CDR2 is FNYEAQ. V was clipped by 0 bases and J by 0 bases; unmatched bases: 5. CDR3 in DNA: TGTGCCAGCAGCTTAGCGGCCGGGACTAGCGACTCCTACGAGCAGTACTTC. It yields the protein CASSLAAGTSDSYEQYF.

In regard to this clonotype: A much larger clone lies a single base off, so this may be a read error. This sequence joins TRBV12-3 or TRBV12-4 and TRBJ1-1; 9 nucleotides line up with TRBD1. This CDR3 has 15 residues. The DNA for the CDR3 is TGTGCCAGCAGTATACTTACAGGGGGCATCACTGAAGCTTCCTTT. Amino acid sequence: CASSILTGGITEASF.

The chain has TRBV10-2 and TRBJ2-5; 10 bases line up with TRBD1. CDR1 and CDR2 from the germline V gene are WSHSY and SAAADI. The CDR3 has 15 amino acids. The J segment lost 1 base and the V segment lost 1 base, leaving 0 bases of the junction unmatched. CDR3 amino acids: CASSEWDRGQETQYF. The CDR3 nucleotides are TGCGCCAGCAGTGAGTGGGACAGGGGCCAAGAGACCCAGTACTTC.

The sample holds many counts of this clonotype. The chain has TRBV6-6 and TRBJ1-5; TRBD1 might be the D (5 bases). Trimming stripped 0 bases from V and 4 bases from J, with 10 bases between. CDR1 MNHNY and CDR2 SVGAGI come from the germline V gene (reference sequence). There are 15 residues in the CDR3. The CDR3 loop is CASSYSGPVNQPQHF. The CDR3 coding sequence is TGTGCCAGCAGTTACTCGGGGCCAGTTAATCAGCCCCAGCATTTT.

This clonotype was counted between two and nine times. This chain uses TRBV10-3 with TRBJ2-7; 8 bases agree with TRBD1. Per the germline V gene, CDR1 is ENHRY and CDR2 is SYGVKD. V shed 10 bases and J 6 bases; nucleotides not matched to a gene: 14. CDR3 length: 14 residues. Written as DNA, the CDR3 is TGTGCCAGCAGAAAGGACAGGGTAGGGGGCGAGCAGTACTTC. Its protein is CASRKDRVGGEQYF.

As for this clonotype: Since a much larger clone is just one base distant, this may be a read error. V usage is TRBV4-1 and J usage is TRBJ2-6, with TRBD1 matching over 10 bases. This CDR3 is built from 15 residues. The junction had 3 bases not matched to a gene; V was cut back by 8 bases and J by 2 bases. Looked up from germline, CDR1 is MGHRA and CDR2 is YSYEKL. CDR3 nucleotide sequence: TGCGCCAGCGGCGGGACAGGGGCTGGGGCCAACGTCCTGACTTTC. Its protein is CASGGTGAGANVLTF.

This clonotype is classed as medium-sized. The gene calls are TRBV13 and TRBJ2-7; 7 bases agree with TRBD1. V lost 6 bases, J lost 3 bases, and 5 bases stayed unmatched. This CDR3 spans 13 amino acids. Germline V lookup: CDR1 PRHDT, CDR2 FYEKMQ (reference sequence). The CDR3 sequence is CASSFDRDYEQYF. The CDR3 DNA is TGTGCCAGCAGTTTTGACAGGGACTACGAGCAGTACTTC.

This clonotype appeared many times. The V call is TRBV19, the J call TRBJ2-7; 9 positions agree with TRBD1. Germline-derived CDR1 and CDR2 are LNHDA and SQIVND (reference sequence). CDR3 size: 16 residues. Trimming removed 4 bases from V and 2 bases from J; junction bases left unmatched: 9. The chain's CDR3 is CASSTIGDRAAYEQYF. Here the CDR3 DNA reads TGTGCCAGTAGTACCATTGGGGACAGGGCAGCCTACGAGCAGTACTTC.

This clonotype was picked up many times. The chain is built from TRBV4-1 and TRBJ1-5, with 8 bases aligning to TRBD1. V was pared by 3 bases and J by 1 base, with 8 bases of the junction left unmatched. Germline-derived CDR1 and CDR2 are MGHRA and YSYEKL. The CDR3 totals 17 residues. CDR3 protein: CASSQPPGGASNQPQHF. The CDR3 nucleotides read TGCGCCAGCAGCCAGCCACCAGGGGGCGCAAGCAATCAGCCCCAGCATTTT.

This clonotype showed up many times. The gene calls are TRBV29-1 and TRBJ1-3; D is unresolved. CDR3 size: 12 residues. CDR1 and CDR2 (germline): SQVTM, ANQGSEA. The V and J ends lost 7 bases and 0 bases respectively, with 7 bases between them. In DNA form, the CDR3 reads TGCAGCGCAAGGGACTCTGGAAACACCATATATTTT. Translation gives CSARDSGNTIYF.

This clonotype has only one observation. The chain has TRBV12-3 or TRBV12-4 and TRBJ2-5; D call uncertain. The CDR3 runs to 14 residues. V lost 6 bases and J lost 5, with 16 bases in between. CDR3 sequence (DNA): TGTGCCAGCAGCCCCACAAGTAATCAGGAGACCCAGTACTTC. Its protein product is CASSPTSNQETQYF.